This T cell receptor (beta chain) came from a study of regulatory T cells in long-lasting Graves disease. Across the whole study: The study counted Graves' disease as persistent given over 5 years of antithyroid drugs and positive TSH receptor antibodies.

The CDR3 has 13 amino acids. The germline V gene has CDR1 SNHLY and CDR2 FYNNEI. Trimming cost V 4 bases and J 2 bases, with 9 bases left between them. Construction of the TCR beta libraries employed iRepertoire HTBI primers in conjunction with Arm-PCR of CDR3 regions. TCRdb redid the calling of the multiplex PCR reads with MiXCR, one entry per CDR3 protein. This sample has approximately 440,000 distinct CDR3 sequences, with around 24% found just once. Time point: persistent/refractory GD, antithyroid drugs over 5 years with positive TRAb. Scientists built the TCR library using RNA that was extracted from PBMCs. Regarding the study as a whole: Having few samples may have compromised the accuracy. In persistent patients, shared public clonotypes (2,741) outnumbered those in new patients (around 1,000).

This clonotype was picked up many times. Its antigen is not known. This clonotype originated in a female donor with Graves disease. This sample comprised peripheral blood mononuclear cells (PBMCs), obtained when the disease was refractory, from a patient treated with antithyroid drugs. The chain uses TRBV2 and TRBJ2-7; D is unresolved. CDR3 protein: CASSVLTAYEQYF. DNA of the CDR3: TGTGCCAGCAGTGTTCTAACGGCCTACGAGCAGTACTTC.